The 14 T cell receptor beta chains reported below all come from one sample, sequenced in a study of OX40 agonist ivuxolimab in advanced cancers. Library preparation was by the immunoSEQ multiplex PCR assay. TCRdb retrieved this table from immuneACCESS and kept in-frame rearrangements only. Not all clones are present; in checked studies, unresolved V genes account for under half, and no reason is known for the remainder. The sample records approximately 46,000 clones, approximately 71% of which are singletons. The ten largest account for more than 2.5% of the sample. Sample: CD4+ or CD8+ T cells sorted from blood, taken in a trial of the OX40 agonist ivuxolimab. The receptor set was obtained from an adult with an advanced solid tumor such as melanoma, head and neck, liver or kidney cancer.

In this sample, this clone turned up a few times. This chain connects TRBV13 to TRBJ2-3; 11 bases match TRBD2. The CDR3 runs to 13 residues. V gave up 6 bases and J gave up 5 bases; unmatched junction bases: 1. Per germline, CDR1 PRHDT and CDR2 FYEKMQ (reference sequence). CDR3 coding DNA: TGTGCCAGCAGACTAGCGGGAGTAGATACGCAGTATTTT. Its translation is CASRLAGVDTQYF.

The chain employs TRBV5-5 and TRBJ1-4; D is possibly TRBD1 (5 bases). The CDR3 has 17 amino acids. The V end lost 4 bases, the J end lost 0 bases, and 16 bases lay between the germline ends. Germline lookup yields CDR1 SGHKS and CDR2 YYEKEE (reference sequence). The CDR3 DNA follows: TGTGCCAGCAGCGGAAAATCGCCGGGGGCAACTAATGAAAAACTGTTTTTT. Its translation: CASSGKSPGATNEKLFF. The variable domain in full, with the rest retrieved from reference TRBV5-5 and TRBJ1-4, is DAGVTQSPTHLIKTRGQQVTLRCSPISGHKSVSWYQQVLGQGPQFIFQYYEKEERGRGNFPDRFSARQFPNYSSELNVNALLLGDSALYLCASSGKSPGATNEKLFFGSGTQLSVL.

The gene calls are TRBV27 and TRBJ1-2; D is unresolved. The V end lost 2 bases, the J end lost 0 bases, and 10 bases lay between the germline ends. CDR1 MNHEY and CDR2 SMNVEV come from the germline V gene (reference sequence). This CDR3 spans 15 amino acids. The CDR3 DNA reads as TGTGCCAGCAGTTTAGTGTACAGATCTAACTATGGCTACACCTTC. Protein: CASSLVYRSNYGYTF.

The chain is built from TRBV6-5 and TRBJ2-1; possibly TRBD2 for D (5 bases). This CDR3 is built from 16 residues. V was pared by 0 bases and J by 0 bases, with 9 bases between. Germline V gene sequence: CDR1 MNHEY, CDR2 SVGAGI. Here the CDR3 DNA reads TGTGCCAGCAGTTACTCTAGCGAGAGCTCCTACAATGAGCAGTTCTTC. Translation gives CASSYSSESSYNEQFF.

The rearrangement links TRBV6-5 to TRBJ1-1; no clear D gene. The CDR3 is made up of 15 amino acids. Germline V lookup: CDR1 MNHEY, CDR2 SVGAGI. Trimming left V 4 bases short and J 3 bases short, with 15 bases between. The DNA of the CDR3 is TGTGCCAGCAGTTCCTTGGGATCGCCGGACACTGAAGCTTTCTTT. Translating it yields CASSSLGSPDTEAFF.

The chain couples TRBV2 to TRBJ2-1; tentatively, D is TRBD1 (6 bases). The CDR3 has 13 amino acids. Per the germline V gene, CDR1 is SNHLY and CDR2 is FYNNEI. V gave up 6 bases and J gave up 3 bases, with 9 bases separating them. CDR3 sequence reads: CASRKDSYNEQFF. The CDR3 DNA is TGTGCCAGCAGGAAGGACAGCTACAATGAGCAGTTCTTC.

This chain uses TRBV11-2 with TRBJ2-3, with D possibly matching TRBD1 (5 bases). The V end was cut by 7 bases, the J end by 1 base, with 6 bases between. Germline CDR1 and CDR2: SGHAT and FQNNGV. This CDR3 is 12 amino acids long. The CDR3: CASTRGTDTQYF. CDR3 nucleotide sequence: TGTGCCAGCACCAGGGGCACAGATACGCAGTATTTT.

This clone was recorded only once. The chain is built from TRBV4-1 and TRBJ2-2; TRBD2 agrees at 13 bases. V shed 0 bases and J 4 bases; nucleotides not matched to a gene: 5. Germline CDR1 is MGHRA and CDR2 is YSYEKL. This CDR3 is built from 18 residues. The CDR3 nucleotides are TGCGCCAGCAGCCAAGAACTAGCGGGAGGGCGCAGCACCGGGGAGCTGTTTTTT. It encodes CASSQELAGGRSTGELFF.

The gene calls are TRBV5-1 and TRBJ2-3; 8 positions match TRBD2. Trimming removed 0 bases from V and 2 bases from J; junction bases left unmatched: 2. The CDR3 totals 15 residues. Germline-derived CDR1 and CDR2 are SGHRS and YFSETQ. CDR3 in DNA: TGCGCCAGCAGCTTGGGACTAGCGCTCACAGATACGCAGTATTTT. This encodes CASSLGLALTDTQYF. The variable domain in full, with the rest retrieved from reference TRBV5-1 and TRBJ2-3, is KAGVTQTPRYLIKTRGQQVTLSCSPISGHRSVSWYQQTPGQGLQFLFEYFSETQRNKGNFPGRFSGRQFSNSRSEMNVSTLELGDSALYLCASSLGLALTDTQYFGPGTRLTVL.

This clone was seen only once. V gene TRBV27 combines with J gene TRBJ1-1; TRBD1 matches at 11 bases. Per germline, CDR1 MNHEY and CDR2 SMNVEV (reference sequence). Losses at the gene ends were 4 bases for V and 4 bases for J; bases not matched to a gene: 5. CDR3 length equals 15 residues. In nucleotides, the CDR3 is TGTGCCAGCAGTTCCGGACAGGGGGCGCCCACTGAAGCTTTCTTT. Translation: CASSSGQGAPTEAFF.

Of note for this clone: One junction end does not reproduce the germline sequence, and a read error may be involved. The J gene is TRBJ2-5, the V gene TRBV7-9; possibly TRBD2 for D (6 bases). Germline loops: CDR1 SEHNR, CDR2 FQNEAQ (reference sequence). This CDR3 comprises 15 residues. Written as DNA, the CDR3 is TGTGCCAGCACCTTAGTCCCCGGGGGTCAGGAGACCCAGTACTTC. Translation: CASTLVPGGQETQYF.

This sequence joins TRBV11-2 and TRBJ2-2; no clear D gene. Germline V lookup: CDR1 SGHAT, CDR2 FQNNGV. This CDR3 spans 14 amino acids. The ends were cut back, 1 base at V and 4 bases at J, with 7 bases in the middle. The CDR3 DNA sequence: TGTGCCAGCAGCTTAGTGGCCGGCACCGGGGAGCTGTTTTTT. Amino acids: CASSLVAGTGELFF.

The J gene is TRBJ2-7, the V gene TRBV7-9, with D possibly being TRBD2 (6 bases). Trimming left V 3 bases short and J 3 bases short, with 12 bases between. Per the germline V gene, CDR1 is SEHNR and CDR2 is FQNEAQ (reference sequence). The CDR3 is 14 amino acids. The CDR3 loop is CASSFGGKIYEQYF. The CDR3 region has the DNA TGTGCCAGCAGCTTCGGGGGAAAAATCTACGAGCAGTACTTC.

This clone was seen a single time. V usage is TRBV11-2 and J usage is TRBJ1-6; D call uncertain. Per germline, CDR1 SGHAT and CDR2 FQNNGV. This CDR3 is built from 14 residues. V lost 4 bases to trimming and J lost 6 bases, with 10 bases between them. The CDR3 bases are TGTGCCAGCAGCTCCTCTCCCCCTAATTCACCCCTCCACTTT. Translating gives CASSSSPPNSPLHF.